These 23 T cell receptor beta chains were sequenced from one sample in a study of shared clonotypes between healthy human individuals. Naive CD8 isolation took CD45RO-negative cells positively selected for CCR7 and excluded terminally differentiated effector memory CD45RA+ cells. This table comes from immunoSEQ multiplex PCR, and its TCRdb copy is limited to in-frame clones, with some not included. The table lists millions of clones, about 94% of them singletons. The specimen sequenced was naive CD8+ T cells sorted from blood. Every receptor here comes from a young man in good health.

The rearrangement uses TRBV7-3 and TRBJ2-3; 12 bases align to TRBD2. The trim removed 5 bases at V and 3 bases at J, leaving 9 bases unmatched. This CDR3 has 17 amino acids. Per the germline V gene, CDR1 is SGHTA and CDR2 is FQGTGA. In DNA, the CDR3 is TGTGCCAGCAGCCCCATCACTAGCGGGGGGCTAACAGATACGCAGTATTTT. This codes for CASSPITSGGLTDTQYF. The full variable domain, its missing parts supplied by reference TRBV7-3 and TRBJ2-3, is GAGVSQTPSNKVTEKGKYVELRCDPISGHTALYWYRQSLGQGPEFLIYFQGTGAADDSGLPNDRFFAVRPEGSVSTLKIQRTERGDSAVYLCASSPITSGGLTDTQYFGPGTRLTVL.

This chain joins TRBV2 and TRBJ2-3, with 7 bases lining up with TRBD1. The CDR3 is 10 residues long. Germline CDR1 SNHLY, CDR2 FYNNEI. V shed 7 bases and J 12 bases; nucleotides not matched to a gene: 4. In nucleotides, the CDR3 is TGTGCCAGCATGGGGACAGTTCAGTATTTT. It encodes CASMGTVQYF.

CDR3 nucleotide sequence: TGTGCCAGCAACCCAAGTGCTAATAATTCACCCCTCCACTTT. This sequence encodes CASNPSANNSPLHF. The chain carries TRBV6-5 and TRBJ1-6; the D is unclear. CDR3 length: 14 amino acids. CDR1 MNHEY and CDR2 SVGAGI come from the germline V gene. Trimming shortened V by 7 bases and J by 5 bases, and 12 bases separated the two germline ends.

The rearrangement links TRBV5-1 to TRBJ2-2, with D tentatively TRBD2 (6 bases). Germline CDR1 and CDR2: SGHRS and YFSETQ. The V gene lost 4 bases and the J gene lost 7 bases, with 17 bases spanning the gap. This CDR3 region has 15 residues. CDR3 amino acids: CASSLQEGIVGELFF. The CDR3 DNA sequence: TGCGCCAGCAGCCTCCAGGAGGGGATAGTCGGGGAGCTGTTTTTT.

This clone was counted a single time. The chain carries TRBV5-1 and TRBJ2-3, with no clear D. Trimming removed 5 bases at V and 6 bases at J, with 22 bases between. In germline, CDR1 is SGHRS, CDR2 YFSETQ. There are 16 residues in the CDR3. The CDR3 DNA is TGCGCCAGCAGGGGGTCCGGAACCTGGGCGGTGGATACGCAGTATTTT. Translating gives CASRGSGTWAVDTQYF.

Comments on this clone: Other DNA sequences from this sample encode an identical CDR3 as well. The J gene is TRBJ2-7, the V gene TRBV7-9; D might be TRBD2 (6 bases). Trimming took 5 bases from V and 1 from J, leaving 12 bases between them. The CDR3 covers 14 residues. Germline values: CDR1 SEHNR, CDR2 FQNEAQ (reference sequence). The CDR3 bases are TGTGCCAGCAGCCCCTCGGAGGGATCCTACGAGCAGTACTTC. This gives the protein CASSPSEGSYEQYF.

The rearrangement joins TRBV7-3 to TRBJ2-7; TRBD1 aligns across 7 bases. Germline CDR1 is SGHTA and CDR2 is FQGTGA. V dropped 4 bases and J dropped 3; count of bases not matched to a gene: 3. There are 13 residues in the CDR3. The CDR3 loop is CASSWSGGYEQYF. CDR3 in DNA: TGTGCCAGCAGCTGGTCAGGGGGCTACGAGCAGTACTTC.

This rearrangement joins TRBV15 to TRBJ1-1; D call uncertain. The V end lost 0 bases, the J end lost 5 bases, and 7 bases lay between the germline ends. The CDR3 has 13 amino acids. CDR1 LNHNV and CDR2 YYDKDF come from the germline V gene (reference sequence). This CDR3 is CATSRDWGTEAFF. In DNA form, the CDR3 reads TGTGCCACCAGCAGAGATTGGGGAACTGAAGCTTTCTTT.

The V and J genes are TRBV7-9 and TRBJ2-7; TRBD2 agrees at 9 bases. V was pared by 3 bases and J by 1 base, with 7 bases of the junction left unmatched. There are 16 residues in the CDR3. Germline loops: CDR1 SEHNR, CDR2 FQNEAQ (reference sequence). CDR3 in DNA: TGTGCCAGCAGCTTCCAGACTAGCGGTCCATCCTACGAGCAGTACTTC. Protein: CASSFQTSGPSYEQYF.

The rearrangement links TRBV2 to TRBJ2-7; D perhaps matches TRBD1 (6 bases). CDR1 SNHLY and CDR2 FYNNEI come from the germline V gene. Trimming removed 3 bases from V and 0 bases from J, with 9 bases in between. The CDR3 is 14 amino acids. For the CDR3, the DNA is TGTGCCAGCAGTGATTGGACAGACTCCTACGAGCAGTACTTC. It translates to CASSDWTDSYEQYF.

The chain links TRBV7-9 to TRBJ2-5; 7 bases match TRBD2. CDR1 and CDR2 from the germline V gene are SEHNR and FQNEAQ (reference sequence). The CDR3 has 16 amino acids. Trimming at V came to 5 bases and at J to 1 base, leaving 10 bases not matched to a gene. The CDR3 here is CASSPGGGGIQETQYF. Here the CDR3 DNA reads TGTGCCAGCAGCCCTGGAGGCGGGGGTATCCAAGAGACCCAGTACTTC.

The gene calls are TRBV7-8 and TRBJ2-7; 12 positions agree with TRBD2. The germline V gene encodes CDR1 SGHVS and CDR2 FQNEAQ. The CDR3 covers 17 residues. J lost 1 base, V lost 1 base, and 5 bases had no gene match. The CDR3 coding sequence is TGTGCCAGCAGCTTAGGACTAGCGGGGGCCATATCCTACGAGCAGTACTTC. Protein product: CASSLGLAGAISYEQYF.

This clone occurred once. The chain links TRBV19 to TRBJ2-7; 8 bases match TRBD1. This CDR3 has 15 amino acids. Trimming removed 5 bases from V and 2 bases from J; junction bases left unmatched: 8. From germline, CDR1 is LNHDA and CDR2 SQIVND (reference sequence). The CDR3 is CASSARDRSTYEQYF. The CDR3 nucleotides are TGTGCCAGTAGTGCTCGGGACAGGAGCACCTACGAGCAGTACTTC.

The J gene is TRBJ2-2, the V gene TRBV4-1; perhaps TRBD2 as D (6 bases). The V gene's germline CDR1 is MGHRA and CDR2 YSYEKL. The V and J ends lost 2 bases and 7 bases respectively, with 20 bases between them. This CDR3 has 17 amino acids. This CDR3 is CASSQLASVPEVGELFF. The DNA for the CDR3 is TGCGCCAGCAGCCAATTAGCTAGCGTTCCAGAAGTCGGGGAGCTGTTTTTT.

This rearrangement joins TRBV11-2 to TRBJ2-7; 9 nucleotides line up with TRBD2. The V segment lost 4 bases and the J segment 2 bases; nucleotides outside the gene matches: 3. CDR1 and CDR2 (germline): SGHAT, FQNNGV. CDR3 size: 14 residues. CDR3 bases: TGTGCCAGCAGCTCAGCGGGGGGTCCCTACGAGCAGTACTTC. Amino acid sequence: CASSSAGGPYEQYF.

V gene TRBV30 combines with J gene TRBJ2-1; 11 bases match TRBD2. CDR3 length equals 16 residues. The germline gives CDR1 GTSNPN, CDR2 SVGIG (reference sequence). The trim removed 4 bases at V and 1 base at J, leaving 6 bases unmatched. The CDR3 nucleotides are TGTGCCTGGATGGTAGCGGGAGGGGGGTCCTACAATGAGCAGTTCTTC. Amino acids: CAWMVAGGGSYNEQFF.

The J gene is TRBJ2-7, the V gene TRBV19; 9 nucleotides align to TRBD2. CDR3 length: 16 amino acids. The trim removed 4 bases at V and 3 bases at J, leaving 10 bases unmatched. Per the germline V gene, CDR1 is LNHDA and CDR2 is SQIVND (reference sequence). CDR3 in amino acids: CASSNGAGLAIYEQYF. The CDR3 coding sequence is TGTGCCAGTAGTAACGGGGCGGGACTAGCTATCTACGAGCAGTACTTC.

This chain uses TRBV2 with TRBJ2-3; 9 bases fit TRBD1. The CDR3 has 15 amino acids. The J segment lost 2 bases and the V segment lost 5 bases, leaving 5 bases of the junction unmatched. Looked up from germline, CDR1 is SNHLY and CDR2 is FYNNEI. Here the CDR3 reads CASSTWTGVTDTQYF. The CDR3 nucleotides read TGTGCCAGCAGTACATGGACAGGGGTCACAGATACGCAGTATTTT.

The chain links TRBV19 to TRBJ1-1; 7 nucleotides agree with TRBD1. Germline V gives CDR1 LNHDA, CDR2 SQIVND (reference sequence). The J segment lost 3 bases and the V segment lost 5 bases, leaving 6 bases of the junction unmatched. The CDR3 consists of 14 residues. The CDR3 DNA reads as TGTGCCAGTAGTTGGGACAGCGACGACACTGAAGCTTTCTTT. It yields the protein CASSWDSDDTEAFF. Using reference TRBV19 and TRBJ1-1 for the parts outside the CDR3, the full variable domain is DGGITQSPKYLFRKEGQNVTLSCEQNLNHDAMYWYRQDPGQGLRLIYYSQIVNDFQKGDIAEGYSVSREKKESFPLTVTSAQKNPTAFYLCASSWDSDDTEAFFGQGTRLTVV.

This clone occurred once. CDR3 bases: TGTGCCAGCGGGGGGGCAACTAATGAAAAACTGTTTTTT. Translated, it gives CASGGATNEKLFF. The rearrangement joins TRBV27 to TRBJ1-4, with TRBD1 as a possible D gene (5 bases). V was shortened by 8 bases and J by 0 bases, with 7 bases between the two germline ends. Germline loops: CDR1 MNHEY, CDR2 SMNVEV (reference sequence). The length of the CDR3 is 13 residues.

This chain joins TRBV4-3 and TRBJ2-5; TRBD2 matches 8 bases. CDR1 and CDR2 from the germline V gene are LGHNA and YSLEER. Trimming removed 0 bases from V and 5 bases from J; junction bases left unmatched: 8. CDR3 size: 16 residues. CDR3 bases: TGCGCCAGCAGCCAAGATAGCGGGATGTTTTTGGAGACCCAGTACTTC. Amino acids: CASSQDSGMFLETQYF.

This clone was found a few times. CDR3 nucleotide sequence: TGTGCCAGCAGCTTTTGGGGTACTCAGGGCACAGATACGCAGTATTTT. Its translation is CASSFWGTQGTDTQYF. This sequence joins TRBV5-6 and TRBJ2-3, with no clear D. Per the germline V gene, CDR1 is SGHDT and CDR2 is YYEEEE. V was pared by 2 bases and J by 1 base, with 14 bases between. The CDR3 totals 16 residues.

This clone has a single count. This rearrangement joins TRBV5-1 to TRBJ2-7, with 12 bases lining up with TRBD2. The germline V gene encodes CDR1 SGHRS and CDR2 YFSETQ. CDR3 size: 18 residues. Trimming cost V 4 bases and J 2 bases; bases outside gene matches: 13. CDR3 residues: CASSLLAGGPLSPYEQYF. The CDR3 nucleotides read TGCGCCAGCAGCCTTCTAGCGGGGGGGCCCTTATCTCCCTACGAGCAGTACTTC.